The rows below give T cell receptor beta chains drawn from one sample of a study of cytomegalovirus exposure and HLA in healthy donors. TCRdb's copy holds only in-frame clones and misses some; the assay was immunoSEQ multiplex PCR. Of about 130,000 clones in the sample, 70% to 90% were seen once. The material sequenced was PBMCs. These receptors were obtained from a woman under 40 in good health and CMV-seropositive. Both conserved end residues are part of each CDR3. The D gene is left open where the match is weak. Size values are once, few and many counts, or a class for expanded clones, and some rows have none.

CDR3aa,CDR3nt,v_gene,abundance,j_gene,d_gene
CASSLGAAQEPYEQYF,TGTGCCAGCAGCTTAGGGGCTGCCCAGGAACCCTACGAGCAGTACTTC,TRBV7-8,-,TRBJ2-7,-
CASSPILGSGSKGDEQFF,TGTGCCAGTAGTCCTATCCTGGGGTCGGGGTCAAAAGGTGATGAGCAGTTCTTC,TRBV19,-,TRBJ2-1,-
CASSLRLAGGPSDTQYF,TGTGCCAGCAGCTTAAGACTAGCGGGGGGGCCGTCAGATACGCAGTATTTT,TRBV13,-,TRBJ2-3,TRBD2
CSVSTGGTGANVLTF,TGCAGCGTTTCAACAGGGGGAACTGGGGCCAACGTCCTGACTTTC,TRBV29-1,-,TRBJ2-6,TRBD1
CASSLRALTDTQYF,TGCGCCAGCAGCCTGAGGGCCCTAACAGATACGCAGTATTTT,TRBV5-1,few,TRBJ2-3,-
CASSFWGQPGETQYF,TGTGCCAGCAGCTTTTGGGGCCAGCCCGGGGAGACCCAGTACTTC,TRBV7-3,-,TRBJ2-5,-
CATSRDGTGYAEQYF,TGTGCCACCAGCAGAGATGGGACAGGGTATGCCGAGCAGTACTTC,TRBV15,-,TRBJ2-7,TRBD1
CASSYRVRDSPLHF,TGTGCCAGCAGTTATAGGGTGAGGGATTCACCCCTCCACTTT,TRBV6-5,-,TRBJ1-6,-
CASSGTGDTDTQYF,TGTGCCAGCAGTGGGACAGGGGACACAGATACGCAGTATTTT,TRBV6-1,-,TRBJ2-3,TRBD1
CASSPGLAGASYEQYF,TGTGCCAGCTCGCCGGGACTAGCGGGAGCGTCCTACGAGCAGTACTTC,TRBV2,once,TRBJ2-7,TRBD2
CASSLSSGEQFF,TGTGCCAGCAGCTTATCTTCAGGCGAGCAGTTCTTC,TRBV7-3,-,TRBJ2-1,-
CATSSGAAYEQYF,TGTGCCACCTCCTCGGGTGCGGCCTACGAGCAGTACTTC,TRBV27,-,TRBJ2-7,-
CASSLRPGGETQYF,TGTGCCAGCAGTTTGCGACCCGGGGGGGAGACCCAGTACTTC,TRBV27,-,TRBJ2-5,TRBD2
CASSEWAGGYTF,TGTGCCAGCAGTGAATGGGCCGGTGGCTACACCTTC,TRBV2,few,TRBJ1-2,-
CASSRVNPNVLTF,TGTGCCAGCTCGAGGGTGAACCCCAACGTCCTGACTTTC,TRBV28,-,TRBJ2-6,-
CASSQDYPDRYNEQFF,TGCGCCAGCAGCCAAGATTACCCCGACAGGTACAATGAGCAGTTCTTC,TRBV4-1,once,TRBJ2-1,-
CATSREPGNGYTF,TGTGCCACCAGCAGAGAGCCGGGGAACGGCTACACCTTC,TRBV15,-,TRBJ1-2,-
CASSFLSVGLADEQYF,TGCGCCAGCAGCTTTTTGAGTGTAGGCCTGGCGGACGAGCAGTACTTC,TRBV5-1,-,TRBJ2-7,-
CASSARGGSAETQYF,TGTGCCAGCAGCGCCCGGGGTGGGAGCGCGGAGACCCAGTACTTC,TRBV11-2,few,TRBJ2-5,-
CASSFSSTGELFF,TGTGCCAGCAGCTTCTCGAGCACCGGGGAGCTGTTTTTT,TRBV7-3,once,TRBJ2-2,-
CASSYRLRALAGGIEQFF,TGTGCCAGCAGTTACAGACTTAGGGCGCTAGCGGGAGGGATTGAGCAGTTCTTC,TRBV2,few,TRBJ2-1,TRBD2
CASSQVGTGQETQYF,TGCGCCAGCAGCCAAGTCGGCACAGGACAAGAGACCCAGTACTTC,TRBV4-1,-,TRBJ2-5,-
CASGASNGPYNEQFF,TGCGCCAGCGGAGCATCCAACGGCCCCTACAATGAGCAGTTCTTC,TRBV10-1,-,TRBJ2-1,-
CASSSLGVLETQYF,TGTGCCAGCAGTTCTTTAGGGGTCCTGGAGACCCAGTACTTC,TRBV27,-,TRBJ2-5,-
CASSALAGVFTDTQYF,TGTGCCAGCAGCGCCCTAGCGGGAGTGTTCACAGATACGCAGTATTTT,TRBV9,-,TRBJ2-3,TRBD2
CASSFGRGTEAFF,TGTGCCAGCAGTTTTGGGAGGGGGACTGAAGCTTTCTTT,TRBV6-5,-,TRBJ1-1,-
CASSSGLAGGAETQYF,TGCGCCAGCAGCTCCGGACTAGCGGGAGGCGCGGAGACCCAGTACTTC,TRBV5-1,-,TRBJ2-5,TRBD2
CASRLAGAGETQYF,TGTGCCAGCAGGTTAGCGGGAGCCGGAGAGACCCAGTACTTC,TRBV7-2,-,TRBJ2-5,TRBD2
CASGVGRTGGYGYTF,TGTGCCAGCGGAGTAGGGCGGACAGGGGGCTATGGCTACACCTTC,TRBV6-5,-,TRBJ1-2,TRBD1
CASSHRTGGTTVGNTIYF,TGTGCCAGCAGCCATCGGACAGGGGGTACTACGGTTGGAAACACCATATATTTT,TRBV5-4,-,TRBJ1-3,TRBD1
CASSGQVTYEQYF,TGTGCCAGCTCAGGACAGGTTACCTACGAGCAGTACTTC,TRBV18,-,TRBJ2-7,TRBD1
CASSLSLNTEAFF,TGCGCCAGCAGCCTCTCCTTGAACACTGAAGCTTTCTTT,TRBV5-1,-,TRBJ1-1,-
CASHPHLRDRGFPNEKLFF,TGTGCCAGCCACCCTCACCTCCGGGACAGGGGATTCCCTAATGAAAAACTGTTTTTT,TRBV27,-,TRBJ1-4,TRBD1
CASSLDSASNTGELFF,TGTGCTAGCAGCTTGGACAGCGCCTCGAACACCGGGGAGCTGTTTTTT,TRBV7-7,-,TRBJ2-2,-
CASSYTTAMNTEAFF,TGTGCCAGCAGTTACACGACAGCAATGAACACTGAAGCTTTCTTT,TRBV6-5,-,TRBJ1-1,-
CANIPFQETQYF,TGTGCCAACATACCATTCCAAGAGACCCAGTACTTC,TRBV10-3,-,TRBJ2-5,-
CATSTRALSYEQYF,TGTGCCACCAGTACCAGGGCCTTGTCCTACGAGCAGTACTTC,TRBV15,-,TRBJ2-7,-
CASSTGMGVGPLHF,TGTGCCAGCTCCACAGGGATGGGGGTTGGACCCCTCCACTTT,TRBV18,few,TRBJ1-6,-
CASSLWAGNPYEQYF,TGTGCCAGCAGCTTATGGGCGGGCAATCCATACGAGCAGTACTTC,TRBV5-4,-,TRBJ2-7,-
CSVSLASGISYEQYF,TGCAGCGTTTCTTTGGCTAGCGGGATCTCCTACGAGCAGTACTTC,TRBV29-1,-,TRBJ2-7,TRBD2
CASRGQGAGNQPQHF,TGTGCCAGCAGGGGACAGGGGGCTGGCAATCAGCCCCAGCATTTT,TRBV2,-,TRBJ1-5,TRBD1
CASTAGTEIWGNQPQHF,TGTGCCAGCACCGCCGGGACAGAAATTTGGGGGAATCAGCCCCAGCATTTT,TRBV5-5,-,TRBJ1-5,TRBD1
CASSPGGLPAFF,TGTGCCAGCAGTCCCGGGGGTCTGCCAGCTTTCTTT,TRBV7-6,-,TRBJ1-1,-
CASSQLARGDYGYTF,TGCGCCAGCAGCCAGCTAGCCCGGGGTGACTATGGCTACACCTTC,TRBV4-1,-,TRBJ1-2,-
CASSSRGAFTDTQYF,TGTGCCAGCAGCTCGCGGGGGGCCTTCACAGATACGCAGTATTTT,TRBV7-2,-,TRBJ2-3,TRBD2
CASSFRQGNGYTF,TGTGCCAGCAGTTTTCGGCAGGGGAATGGCTACACCTTC,TRBV27,-,TRBJ1-2,-
CASSLGQWNTGELFF,TGCGCCAGCAGCTTGGGACAGTGGAACACCGGGGAGCTGTTTTTT,TRBV5-1,-,TRBJ2-2,-
CASSRTDTQYF,TGTGCCAGCAGCCGTACAGATACGCAGTATTTT,TRBV5-6,-,TRBJ2-3,-
CASRVGQAYEQYF,TGTGCCAGCAGGGTGGGACAGGCCTACGAGCAGTACTTC,TRBV6-5,-,TRBJ2-7,TRBD1
CASSPGGSNSPLHF,TGTGCCAGCAGTCCCGGGGGGTCGAATTCACCCCTCCACTTT,TRBV28,-,TRBJ1-6,-
CASSQMGQGIYEQYF,TGTGCCAGCAGTCAGATGGGACAGGGGATCTACGAGCAGTACTTC,TRBV2,-,TRBJ2-7,TRBD1
CASTKIEGNTEAFF,TGTGCCAGCACCAAGATTGAGGGAAACACTGAAGCTTTCTTT,TRBV5-4,-,TRBJ1-1,-
CASTQGGEQFF,TGCGCCAGCACCCAGGGAGGTGAGCAGTTCTTC,TRBV23-1,-,TRBJ2-1,-
CASSDSLNTGELFF,TGCGCCAGCAGTGACTCTTTAAACACCGGGGAGCTGTTTTTT,TRBV10-2,-,TRBJ2-2,-
CASSFLTTNTGELFF,TGTGCCAGCAGTTTTTTGACAACGAACACCGGGGAGCTGTTTTTT,TRBV28,once,TRBJ2-2,-
CASSRGTGGLETQYF,TGTGCCAGCAGCAGAGGGACAGGGGGCCTTGAGACCCAGTACTTC,TRBV11-1,-,TRBJ2-5,TRBD1
CASSYRETSYEQYF,TGTGCCAGCAGTTACCGGGAAACTTCCTACGAGCAGTACTTC,TRBV7-6,-,TRBJ2-7,-
CASSAPGGRKPQHF,TGTGCCAGCAGCGCCCCAGGGGGACGGAAGCCCCAGCATTTT,TRBV7-2,-,TRBJ1-5,TRBD1